These T cell receptor beta chains were read from a single sample in a study of PD-L1 blockade in urothelial cancer. Libraries were prepared by immunoSEQ multiplex PCR; TCRdb keeps only in-frame clonotypes and omits some of them. The sample consists of tens of thousands of clones, more than 80% of them appearing once. Sequenced here: PBMCs, sampled around atezolizumab (anti-PD-L1) treatment. These receptors all stem from a man in his sixties or seventies with urothelial cancer. The CDR3 runs from the conserved cysteine through the conserved F or W. Fields, in order: clone size, D gene, CDR3 length, J gene, V gene, CDR3 DNA, CDR3 protein. The D gene is left open where the match is weak. Clone size is not always given. Where it is, it says once, few, many or a class for expanded clones.

- - 12 TRBJ1-1 TRBV28 TGTGCCAGCAGTTTACAGAACACTGAAGCTTTCTTT CASSLQNTEAFF
- - 15 TRBJ2-5 TRBV15 TGTGCCACCAGCAGAGATACCGGCAGGGGAGAGACCCAGTACTTC CATSRDTGRGETQYF
- TRBD2 15 TRBJ2-3 TRBV30 TGTGCCTGGAGTGGGAGCGGGATGTTCCCAGATACGCAGTATTTT CAWSGSGMFPDTQYF
- - 12 TRBJ1-1 TRBV6-6 TGTGCCAGCAGTTACCTGGGGCGGGAAGCTTTCTTT CASSYLGREAFF
- TRBD1 19 TRBJ1-5 TRBV6-1 TGTGCCAGCAGTGCAAGAACACCGGGACAGGGGAGTAGCAATCAGCCCCAGCATTTT CASSARTPGQGSSNQPQHF
- TRBD1 16 TRBJ2-3 TRBV5-1 TGCGCCAGCAGCTTGTCTGGACAGGGGGCTACAGATACGCAGTATTTT CASSLSGQGATDTQYF
- TRBD1 16 TRBJ1-5 TRBV4-1 TGCGCCAGCCAAGAAGAGACAGGGGGTTGGAATCAGCCCCAGCATTTT CASQEETGGWNQPQHF
- TRBD2 16 TRBJ2-7 TRBV19 TGTGCCAGTAGCCGTTTGACTAGCGGGGGCCCGTACGAGCAGTACTTC CASSRLTSGGPYEQYF
- TRBD1 16 TRBJ1-3 TRBV7-8 TGTGCCAGCAGCTCAAGACAGGGAGTCGTCGGAAACACCATATATTTT CASSSRQGVVGNTIYF
- TRBD2 15 TRBJ2-1 TRBV5-6 TGTGCCAGCAGCCTGTCGCGGCTAGCGGGAGGCCAGCAGTTCTTC CASSLSRLAGGQQFF
- - 16 TRBJ1-1 TRBV5-6 TGTGCCAGCAGTCCCATTGGGCCCAGAGATATTTATGAAGCTTTCTTT CASSPIGPRDIYEAFF
- - 14 TRBJ2-1 TRBV15 TGTGCCACCAGCAGAGATGGTGCCGAGCGGGAGCAGTTCTTC CATSRDGAEREQFF
- - 15 TRBJ1-1 TRBV5-1 TGCGCCAGCAGCTTTAATCAAGGGGCGAACACTGAAGCTTTCTTT CASSFNQGANTEAFF
- TRBD1 15 TRBJ1-5 TRBV10-2 TGCGCCAGCAGTGAAGGCCGGGACAGGTATCAGCCCCAGCATTTT CASSEGRDRYQPQHF
- - 13 TRBJ1-4 TRBV19 TGTGCCAGTAGCCAGGGAGGGCGGGAAAAACTGTTTTTT CASSQGGREKLFF
- - 14 TRBJ2-2 TRBV6-5 TGTGCCAGCAGGAGGGGACTTTTGGGCGGGGAGCTGTTTTTT CASRRGLLGGELFF
- - 15 TRBJ2-7 TRBV2 TGTGCCAGCAGCGAAACCTCGGGTCAGTCCTACGAGCAGTACTTC CASSETSGQSYEQYF
- - 12 TRBJ1-2 TRBV5-6 TGTGCCAGCAGCACGCAGGGTTATGGCTACACCTTC CASSTQGYGYTF
- TRBD2 14 TRBJ2-7 TRBV6-6 TGTGCCAGTGCGGGGGGGACTTACTCCTACGAGCAGTACTTC CASAGGTYSYEQYF
- - 13 TRBJ1-4 TRBV27 TGTGCCATCATGGACAGAGCTAATGAAAAACTGTTTTTT CAIMDRANEKLFF
- - 15 TRBJ2-3 TRBV5-6 TGTGCCAGCAGCTTGGTGGGAGCAGTCACAGATACGCAGTATTTT CASSLVGAVTDTQYF
- - 16 TRBJ1-3 TRBV5-1 TGCGCCAGCAGCTTCTCCGGCGGAAGCTCTGGAAACACCATATATTTT CASSFSGGSSGNTIYF
- - 14 TRBJ2-3 TRBV18 TGTGCCAGCTCACCACGGTCCGGGAAGGATACGCAGTATTTT CASSPRSGKDTQYF
few TRBD1 15 TRBJ1-5 TRBV18 TGTGCCAGCTCACCTGGGACAGGGCGGGAGCAGCCCCAGCATTTT CASSPGTGREQPQHF